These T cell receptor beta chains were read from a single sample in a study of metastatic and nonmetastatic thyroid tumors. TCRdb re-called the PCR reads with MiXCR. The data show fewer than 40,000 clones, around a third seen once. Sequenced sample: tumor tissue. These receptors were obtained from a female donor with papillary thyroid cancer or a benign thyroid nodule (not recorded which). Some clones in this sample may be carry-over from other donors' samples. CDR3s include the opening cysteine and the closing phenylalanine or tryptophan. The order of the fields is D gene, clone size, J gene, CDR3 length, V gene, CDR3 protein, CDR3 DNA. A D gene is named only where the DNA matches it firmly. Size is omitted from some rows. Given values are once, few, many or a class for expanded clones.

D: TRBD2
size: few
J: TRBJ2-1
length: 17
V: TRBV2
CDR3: CASRRTSGGASYNEQFF
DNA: TGTGCCAGCAGACGGACTAGCGGGGGCGCCTCCTACAATGAGCAGTTCTTC

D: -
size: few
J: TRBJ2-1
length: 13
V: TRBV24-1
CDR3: CATSDLESNEQFF
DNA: TGTGCCACCAGTGATTTGGAAAGCAATGAGCAGTTCTTC

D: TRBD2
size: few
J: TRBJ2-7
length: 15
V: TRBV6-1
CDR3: CASRGTSGRSYEQYF
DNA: TGTGCCAGCAGGGGGACTAGCGGGCGTTCCTACGAGCAGTACTTC

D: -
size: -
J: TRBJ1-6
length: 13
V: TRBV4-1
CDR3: CASSQEDNSPLHF
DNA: TGCGCCAGCAGCCAAGAGGACAATTCACCCCTCCACTTT

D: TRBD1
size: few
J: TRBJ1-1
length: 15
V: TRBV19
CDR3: CASSPHRTGVGEAFF
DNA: TGTGCCAGTAGTCCCCACAGGACAGGGGTTGGTGAAGCTTTCTTT

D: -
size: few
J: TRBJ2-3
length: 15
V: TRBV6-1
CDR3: CASSEGSGAPDTQYF
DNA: TGTGCCAGCAGTGAAGGTAGCGGAGCCCCAGATACGCAGTATTTT

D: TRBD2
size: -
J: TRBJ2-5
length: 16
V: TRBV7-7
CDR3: CASSLAWTSGKETQYF
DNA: TGTGCTAGCAGCTTAGCCTGGACTAGCGGGAAAGAGACCCAGTACTTC

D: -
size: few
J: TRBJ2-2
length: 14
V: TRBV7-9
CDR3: CASSPVGYTGELFF
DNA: TGTGCCAGCAGCCCCGTGGGGTACACCGGGGAGCTGTTTTTT

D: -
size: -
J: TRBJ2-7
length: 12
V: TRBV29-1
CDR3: CSVERTVGEQYF
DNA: TGCAGCGTTGAACGAACCGTAGGCGAGCAGTACTTC

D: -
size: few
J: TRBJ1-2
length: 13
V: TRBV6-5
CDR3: CASSLTPEDGYTF
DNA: TGTGCCAGCAGTTTAACCCCCGAAGATGGCTACACCTTT

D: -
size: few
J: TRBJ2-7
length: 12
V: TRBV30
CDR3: CAWSDATYEQYF
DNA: TGTGCCTGGAGCGATGCCACCTACGAGCAGTACTTC

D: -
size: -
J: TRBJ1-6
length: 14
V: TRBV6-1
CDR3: CATASGQNNSPLHF
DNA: TGTGCCACCGCTTCGGGGCAAAATAATTCACCCCTCCACTTT

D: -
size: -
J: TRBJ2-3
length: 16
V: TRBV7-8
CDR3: CASSFSTGRSTDTQYF
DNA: TGTGCCAGCAGCTTCTCGACTGGACGGAGCACAGATACGCAGTATTTT

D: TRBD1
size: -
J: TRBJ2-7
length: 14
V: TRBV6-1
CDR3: CASRDRGPSYEQYF
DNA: TGTGCCAGCAGAGACAGGGGGCCCTCCTACGAGCAGTACTTC